This T cell receptor beta chain appears in the sequencing data of a study of neoadjuvant anti-PD-1 for oral cavity cancer. Across the whole study: Non-progressing patients received a fourth nivolumab dose near day 43, then surgery on days 50-56. Findings and limits, study-wide: With three patients per group, TCR findings need larger cohorts.

Clones were read by immunoSEQ multiplex PCR, and TCRdb kept only the in-frame ones, dropping some. The table records 60,000 to 80,000 clones, roughly 80% of them present only once. As regards this clone: Its antigen remains unidentified.

No culture or expansion preceded analysis of these blood cells. The V end lost 6 bases, the J end lost 5 bases, and 17 bases lay between the germline ends. Germline V CDR1 and CDR2: MDHEN, SYDVKM. The CDR3 extends over 14 amino acids. The clonotype comes from a person aged 40-85 years with oral cavity squamous cell carcinoma. This specimen consisted of PBMCs, obtained before nivolumab (anti-PD-1) treatment. V is TRBV28 and J is TRBJ2-7, with D maybe TRBD2 (7 bases). Here the CDR3 DNA reads TGTGCCAGCAGCCGTATAGGGGGGGACAACGAGCAGTACTTC. Amino acid sequence: CASSRIGGDNEQYF. Combining the CDR3 with reference TRBV28 and TRBJ2-7 gives the whole variable domain DVKVTQSSRYLVKRTGEKVFLECVQDMDHENMFWYRQDPGLGLRLIYFSYDVKMKEKGDIPEGYSVSREKKERFSLILESASTNQTSMYLCASSRIGGDNEQYFGPGTRLTVT.